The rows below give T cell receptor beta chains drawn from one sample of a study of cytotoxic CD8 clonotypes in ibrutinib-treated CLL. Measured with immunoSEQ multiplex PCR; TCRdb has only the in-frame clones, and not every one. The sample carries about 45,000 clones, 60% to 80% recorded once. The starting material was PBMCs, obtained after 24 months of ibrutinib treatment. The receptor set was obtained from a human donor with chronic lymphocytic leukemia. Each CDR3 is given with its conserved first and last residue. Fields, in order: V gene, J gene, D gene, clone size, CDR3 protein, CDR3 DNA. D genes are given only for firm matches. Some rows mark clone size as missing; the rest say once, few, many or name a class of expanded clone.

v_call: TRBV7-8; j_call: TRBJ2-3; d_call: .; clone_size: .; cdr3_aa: CASSLVGRTTDTQYF; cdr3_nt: TGTGCCAGCAGCTTAGTTGGTCGGACCACAGATACGCAGTATTTT
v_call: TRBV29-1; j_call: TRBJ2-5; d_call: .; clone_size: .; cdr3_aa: CSVTKDSRGETQYF; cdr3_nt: TGCAGCGTTACTAAGGACTCCCGCGGTGAGACCCAGTACTTC
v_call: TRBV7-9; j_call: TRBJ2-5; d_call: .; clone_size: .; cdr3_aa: CASSAGQNRETQYF; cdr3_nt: TGTGCCAGCAGCGCCGGACAGAATCGCGAGACCCAGTACTTC
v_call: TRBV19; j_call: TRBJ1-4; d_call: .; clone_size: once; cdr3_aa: CASWRGKLFF; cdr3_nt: TGTGCCAGCTGGAGGGGTAAACTGTTTTTT
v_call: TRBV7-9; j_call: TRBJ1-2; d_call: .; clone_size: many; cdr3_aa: CASSSGLGNYGYTF; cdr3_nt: TGTGCCAGCAGCTCGGGCCTTGGGAACTATGGCTACACCTTC
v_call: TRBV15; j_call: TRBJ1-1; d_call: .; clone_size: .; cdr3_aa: CATSRDWAGRTEAFF; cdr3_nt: TGTGCCACCAGCAGAGATTGGGCAGGGAGGACTGAAGCTTTCTTT
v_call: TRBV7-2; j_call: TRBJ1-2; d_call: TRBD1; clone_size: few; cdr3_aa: CASRIGQGSGYGYTF; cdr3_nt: TGTGCCAGCAGGATTGGACAGGGCTCAGGCTATGGCTACACCTTC
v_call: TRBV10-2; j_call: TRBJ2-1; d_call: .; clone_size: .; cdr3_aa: CASSPWENTYNEQFF; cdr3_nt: TGCGCCAGCAGCCCCTGGGAGAATACTTACAATGAGCAGTTCTTC
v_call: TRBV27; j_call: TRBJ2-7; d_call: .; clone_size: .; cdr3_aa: CASSLLGVYEQYF; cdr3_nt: TGTGCCAGCAGTTTGCTGGGGGTATACGAGCAGTACTTC
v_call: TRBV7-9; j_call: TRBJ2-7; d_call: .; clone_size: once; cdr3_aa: CASSGDSFYEQYF; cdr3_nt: TGTGCCAGCAGCGGAGACAGTTTCTACGAGCAGTACTTC
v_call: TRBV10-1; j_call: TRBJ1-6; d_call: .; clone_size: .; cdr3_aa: CASSVTGLKKSPLHF; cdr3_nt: TGCGCCAGCAGTGTGACGGGACTGAAGAAGTCACCCCTCCACTTT
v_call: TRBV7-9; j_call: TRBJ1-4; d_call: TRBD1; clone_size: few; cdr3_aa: CASSVGQGAFEKLFF; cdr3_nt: TGTGCCAGCAGCGTGGGACAGGGGGCCTTTGAAAAACTGTTTTTT
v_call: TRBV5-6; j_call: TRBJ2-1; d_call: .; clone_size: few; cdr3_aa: CASSLVHNEQFF; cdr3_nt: TGTGCCAGCAGCTTGGTCCACAATGAGCAGTTCTTC
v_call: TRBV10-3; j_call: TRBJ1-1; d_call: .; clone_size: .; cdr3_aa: CAISERQFDEAFF; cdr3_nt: TGTGCCATCAGTGAAAGACAGTTTGATGAAGCTTTCTTT
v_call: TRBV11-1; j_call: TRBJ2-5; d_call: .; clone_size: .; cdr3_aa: CASSLGGTGETQYF; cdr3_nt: TGTGCCAGCAGCCTCGGGGGCACCGGGGAGACCCAGTACTTC
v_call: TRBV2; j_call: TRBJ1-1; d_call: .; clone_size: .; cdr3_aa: CASKTDMNTEAFF; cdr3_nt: TGTGCCAGCAAGACAGACATGAACACTGAAGCTTTCTTT
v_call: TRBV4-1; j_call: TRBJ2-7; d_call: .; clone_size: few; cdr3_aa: CASSQVRDGSYEQYF; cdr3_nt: TGCGCCAGCAGCCAAGTAAGGGACGGCTCCTACGAGCAGTACTTC
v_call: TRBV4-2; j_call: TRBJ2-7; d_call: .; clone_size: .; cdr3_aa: CASSQDQGDEQYF; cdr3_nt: TGTGCCAGCAGCCAAGATCAAGGGGACGAGCAGTACTTC
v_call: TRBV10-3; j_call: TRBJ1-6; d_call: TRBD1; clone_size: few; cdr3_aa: CAIRGEGADSPLHF; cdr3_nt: TGTGCCATCCGAGGGGAGGGGGCTGATTCACCCCTCCACTTT
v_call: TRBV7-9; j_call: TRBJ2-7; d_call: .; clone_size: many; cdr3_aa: CASSPGLVSYEQYF; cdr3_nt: TGTGCCAGCAGCCCCGGGCTAGTATCCTACGAGCAGTACTTC
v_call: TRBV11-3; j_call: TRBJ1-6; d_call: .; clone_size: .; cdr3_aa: CASSLQGDNSPLHF; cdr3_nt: TGTGCCAGCAGCTTACAGGGAGATAATTCACCCCTCCACTTT
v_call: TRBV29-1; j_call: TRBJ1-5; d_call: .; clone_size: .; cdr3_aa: CSAGSNQPQHF; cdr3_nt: TGCAGCGCTGGTAGCAATCAGCCCCAGCATTTT
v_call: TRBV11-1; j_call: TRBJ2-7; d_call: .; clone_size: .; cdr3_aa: CASSLAQGLAEQYF; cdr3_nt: TGTGCCAGCAGCTTAGCACAGGGACTGGCCGAGCAGTACTTC
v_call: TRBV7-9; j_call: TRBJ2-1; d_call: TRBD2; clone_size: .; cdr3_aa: CASSPGTSNEQFF; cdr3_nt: TGTGCCAGCAGCCCCGGGACTAGCAATGAGCAGTTCTTC
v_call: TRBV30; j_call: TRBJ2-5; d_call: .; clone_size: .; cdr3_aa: CAWSVRTRETQYF; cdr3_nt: TGTGCCTGGAGTGTTCGGACACGAGAGACCCAGTACTTC
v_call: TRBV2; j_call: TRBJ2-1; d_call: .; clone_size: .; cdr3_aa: CASRAEVSSYNEQFF; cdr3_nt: TGTGCCAGCAGGGCTGAGGTGAGCTCCTACAATGAGCAGTTCTTC
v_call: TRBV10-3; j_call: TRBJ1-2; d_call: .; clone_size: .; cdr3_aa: CAISESRHRCTF; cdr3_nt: TGTGCCATCAGTGAGTCGAGACACCGCTGTACCTTC
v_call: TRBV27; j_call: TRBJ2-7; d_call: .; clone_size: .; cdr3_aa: CASSLYGEQYF; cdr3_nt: TGTGCCAGCAGTTTATACGGGGAGCAGTACTTC
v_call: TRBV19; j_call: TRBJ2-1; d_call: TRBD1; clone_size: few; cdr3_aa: CASSTGQGHDEQFF; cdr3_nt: TGTGCCAGTAGTACGGGACAGGGACACGATGAGCAGTTCTTC
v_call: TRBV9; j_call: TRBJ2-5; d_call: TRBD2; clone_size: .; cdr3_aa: CASSGGTSGGPSQETQYF; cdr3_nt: TGTGCCAGCAGCGGCGGGACTAGCGGGGGGCCGTCCCAAGAGACCCAGTACTTC
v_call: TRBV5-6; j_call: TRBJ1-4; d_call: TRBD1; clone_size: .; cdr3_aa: CASSSGQFNEKLFF; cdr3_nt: TGTGCCAGCAGCTCGGGACAGTTTAATGAAAAACTGTTTTTT
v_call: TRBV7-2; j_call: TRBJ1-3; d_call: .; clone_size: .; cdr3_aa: CASRSDSFSGNTIYF; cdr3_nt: TGTGCCAGCAGGTCGGACAGCTTTTCTGGAAACACCATATATTTT
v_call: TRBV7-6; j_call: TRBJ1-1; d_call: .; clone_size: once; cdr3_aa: CASSPISTEAFF; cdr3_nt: TGTGCCAGCAGCCCGATTAGCACTGAAGCTTTCTTT
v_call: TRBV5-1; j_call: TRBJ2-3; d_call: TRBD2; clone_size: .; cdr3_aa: CASSLSVLWLAGGTRGSDTQYF; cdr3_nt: TGCGCCAGCAGCTTGTCTGTTTTGTGGCTAGCGGGAGGTACCCGGGGCTCAGATACGCAGTATTTT
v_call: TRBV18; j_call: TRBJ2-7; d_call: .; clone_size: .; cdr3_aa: CASSPQDYEQYF; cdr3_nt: TGTGCCAGCTCACCGCAGGATTACGAGCAGTACTTC
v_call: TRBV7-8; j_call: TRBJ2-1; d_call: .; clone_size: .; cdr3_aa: CASNLSPLVNNEQFF; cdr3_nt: TGTGCCAGCAACCTCAGCCCACTGGTTAACAATGAGCAGTTCTTC
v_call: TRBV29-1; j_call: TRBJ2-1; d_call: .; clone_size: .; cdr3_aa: CSVALSSYNEQFF; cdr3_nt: TGCAGCGTTGCCCTCAGCTCCTACAATGAGCAGTTCTTC
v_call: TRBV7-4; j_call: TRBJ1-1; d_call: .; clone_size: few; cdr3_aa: CASSFPITVGAFF; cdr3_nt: TGTGCCAGCAGCTTCCCGATTACAGTAGGAGCTTTCTTT
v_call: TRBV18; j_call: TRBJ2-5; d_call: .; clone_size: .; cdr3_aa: CASSPGVWETQYF; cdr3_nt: TGTGCCAGCTCACCCGGGGTCTGGGAGACCCAGTACTTC
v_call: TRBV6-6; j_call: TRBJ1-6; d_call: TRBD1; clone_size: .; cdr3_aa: CASRTTGDSPLHF; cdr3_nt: TGTGCCAGCAGGACAACAGGGGATTCACCCCTCCACTTT
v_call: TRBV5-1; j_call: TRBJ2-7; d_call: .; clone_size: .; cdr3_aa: CASSKTGLVYEQYF; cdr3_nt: TGCGCCAGCAGCAAAACAGGGTTAGTCTACGAGCAGTACTTC
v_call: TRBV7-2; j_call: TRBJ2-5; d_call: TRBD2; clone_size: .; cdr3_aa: CASSPLGGWEETQYF; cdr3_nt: TGTGCCAGCAGTCCATTGGGAGGGTGGGAGGAGACCCAGTACTTC
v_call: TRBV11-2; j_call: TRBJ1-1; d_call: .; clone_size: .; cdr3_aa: CASSRTGNTEAFF; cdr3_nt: TGTGCCAGCAGCCGCACAGGGAACACTGAAGCTTTCTTT
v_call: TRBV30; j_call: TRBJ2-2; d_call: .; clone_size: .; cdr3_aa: CAWARGGELFF; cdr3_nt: TGTGCCTGGGCCCGCGGCGGGGAGCTGTTTTTT
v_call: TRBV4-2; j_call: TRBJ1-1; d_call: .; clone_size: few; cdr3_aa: CASSQVTIQGGNTEAFF; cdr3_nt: TGTGCCAGCAGCCAAGTGACTATACAGGGCGGTAACACTGAAGCTTTCTTT
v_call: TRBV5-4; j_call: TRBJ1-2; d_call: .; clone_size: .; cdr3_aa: CASSQTGYYGYTF; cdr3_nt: TGTGCCAGCAGCCAAACAGGGTACTATGGCTACACCTTC
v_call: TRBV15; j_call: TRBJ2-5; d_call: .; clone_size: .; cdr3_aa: CATSRDPPGVQETQYF; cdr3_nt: TGTGCCACCAGCAGAGATCCTCCCGGGGTCCAAGAGACCCAGTACTTC
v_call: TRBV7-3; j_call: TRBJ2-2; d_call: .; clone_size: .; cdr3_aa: CASRAVSNTGELFF; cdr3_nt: TGTGCCAGCAGGGCGGTGTCGAACACCGGGGAGCTGTTTTTT
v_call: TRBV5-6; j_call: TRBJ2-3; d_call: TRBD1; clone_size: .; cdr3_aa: CASSLLRQGGTDTQYF; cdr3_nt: TGTGCCAGCAGCTTGCTCAGACAGGGTGGAACAGATACGCAGTATTTT
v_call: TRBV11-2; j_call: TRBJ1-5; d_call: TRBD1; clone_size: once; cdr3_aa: CASSLGRQGGQPQHF; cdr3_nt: TGTGCCAGCAGCTTAGGTCGACAGGGAGGTCAGCCCCAGCATTTT
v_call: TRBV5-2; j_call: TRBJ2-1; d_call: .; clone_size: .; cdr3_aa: CASSLNGGQFNEQFF; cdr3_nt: TGTGCCAGCAGCTTAAACGGGGGCCAGTTCAATGAGCAGTTCTTC
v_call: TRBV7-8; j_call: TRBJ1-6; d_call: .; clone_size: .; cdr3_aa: CASSFSLVGHDNSPLHF; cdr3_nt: TGTGCCAGCAGCTTTTCCTTAGTCGGACACGATAATTCACCCCTCCACTTT
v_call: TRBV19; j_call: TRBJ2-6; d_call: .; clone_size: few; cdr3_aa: CASSISGAGANVLTF; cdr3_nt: TGTGCCAGTAGTATTTCGGGGGCTGGGGCCAACGTCCTGACTTTC
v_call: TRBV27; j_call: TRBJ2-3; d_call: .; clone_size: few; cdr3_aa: CASSLSSGAADTQYF; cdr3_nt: TGTGCCAGCAGTTTATCCTCGGGGGCGGCCGATACGCAGTATTTT
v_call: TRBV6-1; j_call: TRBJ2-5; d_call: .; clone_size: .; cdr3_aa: CASRDIPRETQYF; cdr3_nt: TGTGCCAGCAGGGACATCCCCCGGGAGACCCAGTACTTC
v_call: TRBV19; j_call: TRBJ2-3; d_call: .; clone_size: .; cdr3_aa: CATRKGVLGTDTQYF; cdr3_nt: TGTGCCACCCGGAAGGGCGTTTTAGGCACAGATACGCAGTATTTT
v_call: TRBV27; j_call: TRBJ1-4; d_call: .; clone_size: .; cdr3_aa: CASSLIGNEKLFF; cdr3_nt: TGTGCCAGCAGTTTAATAGGGAATGAAAAACTGTTTTTT